Listed below are T cell receptor beta chains from one sample, sequenced in a study of PD-1 blockade in mismatch repair-deficient tumors. Sequencing used immunoSEQ multiplex PCR; TCRdb keeps in-frame clones, though not all of them. Of more than 30,000 clones in the sample, about 85% were seen once. Here the sequenced sample was peripheral blood, taken 76 weeks after starting pembrolizumab. These receptor sequences come from an adult with mismatch repair-deficient cancer. Each CDR3 is given with its conserved first and last residue. A D gene is named only where the DNA matches it firmly. Some rows have no size entry. The others give once, few or many, or a class for an expanded clone.

NA	once	TRBV6-1	TRBJ1-5	CASSRDPRDQPQHF	TGTGCCAGCAGCCGGGACCCGCGCGATCAGCCCCAGCATTTT
TRBD1	NA	TRBV4-1	TRBJ1-1	CASSLGGTGSTEAFF	TGCGCCAGCAGCCTCGGGGGGACAGGGAGTACTGAAGCTTTCTTT
NA	NA	TRBV11-2	TRBJ2-7	CASSLDGTENHEQYF	TGTGCCAGCAGCTTAGACGGGACTGAAAACCACGAGCAGTACTTC
NA	NA	TRBV5-1	TRBJ2-2	CASSTHRDSNTGELFF	TGCGCCAGCAGCACCCACAGGGACTCGAACACCGGGGAGCTGTTTTTT
NA	few	TRBV19	TRBJ2-7	CASSITGTKVEQYF	TGTGCCAGTAGTATCACTGGAACAAAGGTCGAGCAGTACTTC
NA	NA	TRBV7-9	TRBJ2-7	CASDRDMSYEQYF	TGTGCCAGCGACCGGGACATGTCCTACGAGCAGTACTTC
TRBD1	once	TRBV30	TRBJ1-1	CAWSLGQLFTEAFF	TGTGCCTGGAGCCTGGGACAGTTGTTCACTGAAGCTTTCTTT
TRBD1	NA	TRBV29-1	TRBJ1-1	CSVLGQGQAEAFF	TGCAGCGTCCTGGGACAGGGGCAGGCTGAAGCTTTCTTT
NA	NA	TRBV5-1	TRBJ2-3	CASSLGDWISTDTQYF	TGCGCCAGCAGCTTGGGGGATTGGATTAGCACAGATACGCAGTATTTT
TRBD1	NA	TRBV18	TRBJ2-5	CASSPPAAAGGSKTQYF	TGTGCCAGCTCACCACCGGCCGCAGCAGGGGGCAGCAAGACCCAGTACTTC
TRBD2	NA	TRBV6-5	TRBJ2-1	CASSWTSGRAIGEQFF	TGTGCCAGCAGTTGGACTAGCGGGAGGGCCATCGGTGAGCAGTTCTTC
NA	NA	TRBV28	TRBJ2-7	CASHTYGRTYEQYF	TGTGCCAGCCATACATACGGCAGGACCTACGAGCAGTACTTC
TRBD1	NA	TRBV19	TRBJ1-1	CASTDKDRGRNTEAFF	TGTGCCAGTACTGATAAGGACAGGGGTCGGAACACTGAAGCTTTCTTT
NA	NA	TRBV19	TRBJ1-4	CASRGGTPSNEKLFF	TGTGCCAGTAGGGGGGGGACACCGTCTAATGAAAAACTGTTTTTT
NA	NA	TRBV29-1	TRBJ2-1	CSVDRKDEQFF	TGCAGCGTTGACAGGAAGGATGAGCAGTTCTTC
TRBD2	once	TRBV4-1	TRBJ2-1	CASSQELAGGYEQFF	TGCGCCAGCAGCCAAGAACTAGCGGGAGGGTATGAGCAGTTCTTC
NA	NA	TRBV6-1	TRBJ1-1	CASRAGGNTEAFF	TGTGCCAGCAGAGCCGGTGGGAACACTGAAGCTTTCTTT
NA	NA	TRBV4-1	TRBJ2-5	CASSQVGREETQYF	TGCGCCAGCAGCCAAGTGGGCAGGGAAGAGACCCAGTACTTC
NA	NA	TRBV30	TRBJ1-1	CAWSSGDTEAFF	TGTGCCTGGAGTTCAGGGGATACTGAAGCTTTCTTT
TRBD1	once	TRBV7-9	TRBJ2-3	CASSLGDRAADTQYF	TGTGCCAGCAGCTTAGGGGACAGGGCAGCAGATACGCAGTATTTT
NA	NA	TRBV5-6	TRBJ2-7	CASRNYRNYEQYF	TGTGCCAGCAGGAATTACAGGAACTACGAGCAGTACTTC
TRBD1	NA	TRBV5-4	TRBJ2-5	CASSSPGQGGQETQYF	TGTGCCAGCAGCTCACCGGGACAGGGGGGACAAGAGACCCAGTACTTC
TRBD1	once	TRBV5-5	TRBJ1-4	CASSLEGALDNEKLFF	TGTGCCAGCAGCTTGGAGGGGGCGCTGGATAATGAAAAACTGTTTTTT
TRBD1	NA	TRBV28	TRBJ1-5	CASSGDREGIQPQHF	TGTGCCAGCAGTGGGGACAGGGAAGGAATTCAGCCCCAGCATTTT
TRBD1	once	TRBV5-4	TRBJ2-3	CASSSRSRGPTDTQYF	TGTGCCAGCAGCTCACGGTCCAGGGGGCCCACAGATACGCAGTATTTT
TRBD2	NA	TRBV19	TRBJ2-7	CASSIEASGSNYEQYF	TGTGCCAGTAGTATCGAGGCTAGCGGGAGTAACTACGAGCAGTACTTC
NA	NA	TRBV7-6	TRBJ2-5	CASSTSGGMGETQYF	TGTGCCAGCAGCACAAGTGGTGGGATGGGGGAGACCCAGTACTTC
TRBD2	NA	TRBV25-1	TRBJ2-2	CASSDWGGAGELFF	TGTGCCAGCAGTGACTGGGGGGGGGCCGGGGAGCTGTTTTTT
NA	NA	TRBV4-1	TRBJ1-2	CASSQDLGSSSGYTF	TGCGCCAGCAGCCAAGATTTAGGATCATCCTCGGGCTACACCTTC
NA	NA	TRBV7-3	TRBJ2-1	CASSPSGISYNEQFF	TGTGCCAGCAGCCCAAGCGGTATCTCCTACAATGAGCAGTTCTTC
NA	NA	TRBV7-2	TRBJ1-5	CASSLGTAYSNQPQHF	TGTGCCAGCAGCTTAGGGACAGCTTATAGCAATCAGCCCCAGCATTTT
NA	few	TRBV28	TRBJ1-5	CAIQDGGARGPQHF	TGTGCCATACAAGACGGGGGAGCGAGAGGGCCCCAGCATTTT
NA	NA	TRBV19	TRBJ1-2	CASSIARDTVNYGYTF	TGTGCCAGTAGTATAGCCCGGGACACCGTTAACTATGGCTACACCTTC
TRBD1	NA	TRBV7-2	TRBJ1-4	CASSRTGGAGEKLFF	TGTGCCAGCAGCCGAACAGGGGGCGCCGGGGAAAAACTGTTTTTT
NA	few	TRBV27	TRBJ1-4	CASSFSGFEKLFF	TGTGCCAGCAGTTTTTCGGGGTTTGAAAAACTGTTTTTT
NA	NA	TRBV19	TRBJ1-2	CASSIVGGNYGYTF	TGTGCCAGTAGTATAGTCGGAGGGAACTATGGCTACACCTTC
NA	NA	TRBV9	TRBJ2-3	CASSFRTEFTDTQYF	TGTGCCAGCAGCTTCCGGACGGAATTCACAGATACGCAGTATTTT
NA	NA	TRBV4-2	TRBJ1-5	CASSQDGQPQHF	TGTGCCAGCAGCCAAGACGGTCAGCCCCAGCATTTT
TRBD2	NA	TRBV7-2	TRBJ2-5	CASSPRASGSWETQYF	TGTGCCAGCAGCCCCCGGGCTAGCGGGAGTTGGGAGACCCAGTACTTC
TRBD1	NA	TRBV18	TRBJ1-1	CASSRRQGEGNTEAFF	TGTGCCAGCTCACGTCGACAGGGGGAAGGGAACACTGAAGCTTTCTTT